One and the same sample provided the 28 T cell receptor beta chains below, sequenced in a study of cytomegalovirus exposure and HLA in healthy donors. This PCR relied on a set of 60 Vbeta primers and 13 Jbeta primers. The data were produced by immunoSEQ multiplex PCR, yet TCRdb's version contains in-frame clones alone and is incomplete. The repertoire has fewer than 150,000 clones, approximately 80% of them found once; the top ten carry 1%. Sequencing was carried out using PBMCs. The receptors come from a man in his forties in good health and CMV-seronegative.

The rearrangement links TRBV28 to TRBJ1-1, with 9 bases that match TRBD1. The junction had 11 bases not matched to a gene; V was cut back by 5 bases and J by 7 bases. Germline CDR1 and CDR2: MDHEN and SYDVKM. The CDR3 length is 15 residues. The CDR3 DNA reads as TGTGCCAGCAGTCCTCCGGGACAGGGATGGGGTGAAGCTTTCTTT. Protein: CASSPPGQGWGEAFF.

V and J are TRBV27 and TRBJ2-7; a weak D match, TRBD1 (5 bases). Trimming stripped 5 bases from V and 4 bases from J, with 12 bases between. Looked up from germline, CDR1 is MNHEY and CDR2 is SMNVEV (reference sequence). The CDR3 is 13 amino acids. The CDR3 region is CASSTGHPYEQYF. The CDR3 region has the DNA TGTGCCAGCAGTACCGGACATCCGTACGAGCAGTACTTC.

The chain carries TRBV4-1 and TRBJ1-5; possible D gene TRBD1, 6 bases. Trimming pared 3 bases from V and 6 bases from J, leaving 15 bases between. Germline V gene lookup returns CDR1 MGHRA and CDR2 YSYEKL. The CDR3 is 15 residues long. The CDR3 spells CASSQDSDNGQPQHF. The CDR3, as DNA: TGCGCCAGCAGCCAGGACAGCGATAACGGTCAGCCCCAGCATTTT.

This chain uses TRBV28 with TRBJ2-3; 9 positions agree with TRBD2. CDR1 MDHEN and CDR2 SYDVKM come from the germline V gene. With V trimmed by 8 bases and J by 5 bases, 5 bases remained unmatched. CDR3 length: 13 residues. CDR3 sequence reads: CASGAGGGDTQYF. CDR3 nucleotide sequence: TGTGCCAGCGGAGCGGGAGGTGGAGATACGCAGTATTTT. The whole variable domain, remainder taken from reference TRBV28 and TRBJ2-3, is DVKVTQSSRYLVKRTGEKVFLECVQDMDHENMFWYRQDPGLGLRLIYFSYDVKMKEKGDIPEGYSVSREKKERFSLILESASTNQTSMYLCASGAGGGDTQYFGPGTRLTVL.

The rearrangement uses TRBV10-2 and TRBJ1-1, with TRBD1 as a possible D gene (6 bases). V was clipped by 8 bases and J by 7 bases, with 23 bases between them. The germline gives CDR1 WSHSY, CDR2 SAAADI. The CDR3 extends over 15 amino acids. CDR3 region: CASGTPVGGAGEAFF. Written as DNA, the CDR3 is TGCGCCAGCGGCACCCCGGTGGGGGGGGCTGGTGAAGCTTTCTTT.

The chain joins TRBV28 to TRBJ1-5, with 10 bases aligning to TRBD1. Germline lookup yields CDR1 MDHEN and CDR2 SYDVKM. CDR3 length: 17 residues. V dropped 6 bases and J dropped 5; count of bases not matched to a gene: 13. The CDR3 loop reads CASSQTGTGAAYQPQHF. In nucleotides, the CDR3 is TGTGCCAGCAGCCAGACCGGGACAGGGGCCGCGTATCAGCCCCAGCATTTT.

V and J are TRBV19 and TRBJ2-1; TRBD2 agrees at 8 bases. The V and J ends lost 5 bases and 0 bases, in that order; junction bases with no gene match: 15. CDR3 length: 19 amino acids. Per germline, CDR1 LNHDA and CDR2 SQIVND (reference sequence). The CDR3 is CASSPGVAGLTSSYNEQFF. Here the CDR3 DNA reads TGTGCCAGTAGTCCTGGGGTAGCGGGACTTACAAGCTCCTACAATGAGCAGTTCTTC.

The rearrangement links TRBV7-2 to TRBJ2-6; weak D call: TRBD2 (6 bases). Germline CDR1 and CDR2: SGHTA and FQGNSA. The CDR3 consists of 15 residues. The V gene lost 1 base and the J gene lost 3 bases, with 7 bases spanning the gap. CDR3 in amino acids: CASSLGGDGANVLTF. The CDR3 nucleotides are TGTGCCAGCAGCTTAGGGGGGGATGGGGCCAACGTCCTGACTTTC.

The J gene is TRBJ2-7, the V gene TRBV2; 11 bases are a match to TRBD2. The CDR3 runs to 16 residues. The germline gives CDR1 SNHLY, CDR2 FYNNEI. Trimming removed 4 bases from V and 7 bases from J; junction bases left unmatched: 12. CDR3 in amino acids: CASSVGIAGGPGEQYF. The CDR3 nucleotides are TGTGCCAGCAGTGTGGGAATAGCGGGAGGGCCGGGTGAGCAGTACTTC.

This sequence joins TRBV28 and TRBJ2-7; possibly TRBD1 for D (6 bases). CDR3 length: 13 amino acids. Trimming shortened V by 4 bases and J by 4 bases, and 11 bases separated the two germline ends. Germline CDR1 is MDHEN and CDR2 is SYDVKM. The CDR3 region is CASSSPGTYEQYF. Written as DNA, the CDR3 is TGTGCCAGCAGTTCCCCAGGGACATACGAGCAGTACTTC.

CDR3 in DNA: TGTGCCAGCAGCTTAGACGGGGGATCGCCGGAGACCCAGTACTTC. It is translated as CASSLDGGSPETQYF. The rearrangement joins TRBV7-7 to TRBJ2-5; tentative D call: TRBD2 (6 bases). The germline CDR1 and CDR2 sequences are SSHAT and FNYEAQ (reference sequence). The CDR3 runs 15 residues. V dropped 1 base and J dropped 5 bases, with 14 bases sitting between them.

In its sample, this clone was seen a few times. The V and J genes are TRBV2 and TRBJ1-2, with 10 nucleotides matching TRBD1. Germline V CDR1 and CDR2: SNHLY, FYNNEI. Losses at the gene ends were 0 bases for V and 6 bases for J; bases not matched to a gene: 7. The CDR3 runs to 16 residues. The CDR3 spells CASSEAAGQGINGYTF. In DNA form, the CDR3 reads TGTGCCAGCAGTGAAGCCGCGGGACAGGGGATAAATGGCTACACCTTC.

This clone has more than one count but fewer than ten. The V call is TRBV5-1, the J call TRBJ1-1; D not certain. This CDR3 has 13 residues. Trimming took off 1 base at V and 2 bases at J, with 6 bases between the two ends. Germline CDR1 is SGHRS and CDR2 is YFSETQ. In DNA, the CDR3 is TGCGCCAGCAGCTTGTTAGTAAACACTGAAGCTTTCTTT. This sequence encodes CASSLLVNTEAFF.

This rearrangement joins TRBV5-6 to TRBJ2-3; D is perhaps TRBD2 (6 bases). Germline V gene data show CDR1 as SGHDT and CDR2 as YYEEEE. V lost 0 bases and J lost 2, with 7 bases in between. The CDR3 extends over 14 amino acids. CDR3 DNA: TGTGCCAGCAGCTTGGGGGGGGTCACAGATACGCAGTATTTT. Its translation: CASSLGGVTDTQYF.

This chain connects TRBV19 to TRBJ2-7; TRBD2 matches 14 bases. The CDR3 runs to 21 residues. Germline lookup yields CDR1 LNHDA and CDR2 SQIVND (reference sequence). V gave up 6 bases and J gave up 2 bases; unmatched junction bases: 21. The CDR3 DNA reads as TGTGCCAGTAGCGTGACCGGGACTAGCGGGAGAGGTCCCCTCGGGACCTACGAGCAGTACTTC. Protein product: CASSVTGTSGRGPLGTYEQYF.

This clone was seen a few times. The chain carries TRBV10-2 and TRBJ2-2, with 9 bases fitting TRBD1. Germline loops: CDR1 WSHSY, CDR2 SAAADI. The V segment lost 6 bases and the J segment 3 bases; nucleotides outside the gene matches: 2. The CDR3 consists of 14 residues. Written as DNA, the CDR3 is TGCGCCAGCAGACAGGGGGCGGACACCGGGGAGCTGTTTTTT. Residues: CASRQGADTGELFF.

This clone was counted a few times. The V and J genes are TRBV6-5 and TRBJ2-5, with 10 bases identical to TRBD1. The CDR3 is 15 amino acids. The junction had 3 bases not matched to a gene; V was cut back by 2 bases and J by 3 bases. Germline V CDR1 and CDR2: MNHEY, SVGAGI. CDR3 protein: CASSYRTGGKETQYF. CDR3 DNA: TGTGCCAGCAGTTACAGGACAGGGGGAAAAGAGACCCAGTACTTC.

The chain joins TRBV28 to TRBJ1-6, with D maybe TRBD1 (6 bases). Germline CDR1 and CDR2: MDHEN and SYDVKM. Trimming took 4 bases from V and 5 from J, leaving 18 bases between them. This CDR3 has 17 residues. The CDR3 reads CASSSLLAGDNNSPLHF. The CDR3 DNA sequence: TGTGCCAGCAGTTCATTATTGGCAGGGGACAATAATTCACCCCTCCACTTT.

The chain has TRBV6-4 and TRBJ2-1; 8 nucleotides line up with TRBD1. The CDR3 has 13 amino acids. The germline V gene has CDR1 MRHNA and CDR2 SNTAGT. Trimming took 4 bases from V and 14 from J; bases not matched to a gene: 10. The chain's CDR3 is CASSGGQDQIKFF. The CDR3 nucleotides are TGTGCCAGCAGTGGGGGACAGGACCAGATTAAGTTCTTC.

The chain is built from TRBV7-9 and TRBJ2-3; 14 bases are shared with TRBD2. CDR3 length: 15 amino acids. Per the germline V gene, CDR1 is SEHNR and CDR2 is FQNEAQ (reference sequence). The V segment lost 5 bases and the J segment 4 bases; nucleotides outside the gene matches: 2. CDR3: CASSRTSGRSDTQYF. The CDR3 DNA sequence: TGTGCCAGCAGCAGGACTAGCGGGAGGTCAGATACGCAGTATTTT.

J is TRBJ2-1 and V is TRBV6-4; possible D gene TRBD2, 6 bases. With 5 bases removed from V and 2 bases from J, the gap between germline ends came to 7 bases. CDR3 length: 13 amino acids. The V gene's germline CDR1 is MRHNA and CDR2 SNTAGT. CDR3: CASSPGAYNEQFF. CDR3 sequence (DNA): TGTGCCAGCAGTCCGGGGGCCTACAATGAGCAGTTCTTC.

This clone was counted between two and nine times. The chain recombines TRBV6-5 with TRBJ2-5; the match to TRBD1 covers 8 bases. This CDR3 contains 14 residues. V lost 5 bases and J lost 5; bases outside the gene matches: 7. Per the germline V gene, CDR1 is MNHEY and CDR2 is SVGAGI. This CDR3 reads CASSDPRGRETQYF. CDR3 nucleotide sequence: TGTGCCAGCAGTGACCCCAGGGGGCGGGAGACCCAGTACTTC.

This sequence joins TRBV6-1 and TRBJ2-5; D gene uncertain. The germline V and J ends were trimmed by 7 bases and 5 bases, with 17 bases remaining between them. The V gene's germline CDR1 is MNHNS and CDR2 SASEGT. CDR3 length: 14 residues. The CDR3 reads CASTLRIGRETQYF. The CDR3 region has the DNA TGTGCCAGCACCCTGAGGATTGGAAGGGAGACCCAGTACTTC.

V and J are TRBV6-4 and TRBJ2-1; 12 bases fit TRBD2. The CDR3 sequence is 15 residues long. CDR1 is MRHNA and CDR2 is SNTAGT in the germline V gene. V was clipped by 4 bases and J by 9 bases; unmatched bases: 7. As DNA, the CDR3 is TGTGCCAGCAGTGCTCTAGCGGGAGGGCCGTTTGAGCAGTTCTTC. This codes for CASSALAGGPFEQFF.

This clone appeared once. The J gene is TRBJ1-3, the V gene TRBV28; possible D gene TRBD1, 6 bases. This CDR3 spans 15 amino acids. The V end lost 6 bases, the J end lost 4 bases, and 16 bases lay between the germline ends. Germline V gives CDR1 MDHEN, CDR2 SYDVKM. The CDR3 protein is CASSNPTGRGNTIYF. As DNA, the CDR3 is TGTGCCAGCAGCAACCCAACAGGGAGAGGAAACACCATATATTTT.

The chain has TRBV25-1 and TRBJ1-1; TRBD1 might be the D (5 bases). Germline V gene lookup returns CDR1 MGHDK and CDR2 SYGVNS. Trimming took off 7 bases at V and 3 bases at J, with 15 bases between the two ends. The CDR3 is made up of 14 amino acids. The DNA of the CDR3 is TGTGCCAGCACAAAGAGGCAGGGTGACACTGAAGCTTTCTTT. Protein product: CASTKRQGDTEAFF.

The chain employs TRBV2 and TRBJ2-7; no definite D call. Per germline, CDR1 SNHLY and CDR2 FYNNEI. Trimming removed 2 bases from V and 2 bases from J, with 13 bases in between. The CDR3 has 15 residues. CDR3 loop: CASSEPPLGPYEQYF. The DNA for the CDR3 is TGTGCCAGCAGTGAACCGCCGCTAGGCCCCTACGAGCAGTACTTC.

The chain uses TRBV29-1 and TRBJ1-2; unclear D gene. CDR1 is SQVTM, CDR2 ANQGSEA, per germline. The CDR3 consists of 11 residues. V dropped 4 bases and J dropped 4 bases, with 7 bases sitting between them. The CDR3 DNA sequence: TGCAGCGTTGCTACGCCCTATGGCTACACCTTC. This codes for CSVATPYGYTF.